Each of the 23 T cell receptor beta chains below was sequenced from the same sample in a study of control samples from healthy donors and cancer patients. Data came from immunoSEQ multiplex PCR; TCRdb stores just in-frame clones and leaves some out. The profile shows 120,000 to 150,000 clones, approximately 88% of them singletons. The sequencing sample was made of blood. The receptor set was obtained from a man between 25 and 39 years old in good health.

The J gene is TRBJ1-2, the V gene TRBV5-1; D unresolved. CDR3 length equals 14 residues. V lost 3 bases to trimming and J lost 4 bases, with 13 bases between them. Germline CDR1 reads SGHRS; CDR2 reads YFSETQ. CDR3 nucleotide sequence: TGCGCCAGCAGCTATCGTGAAGGTGTCTATGGCTACACCTTC. It yields the protein CASSYREGVYGYTF.

This clone was found once. This rearrangement joins TRBV2 to TRBJ2-7; 7 nucleotides match TRBD2. The germline gives CDR1 SNHLY, CDR2 FYNNEI. The CDR3 extends over 13 amino acids. V was pared by 7 bases and J by 6 bases, with 9 bases of the junction left unmatched. The DNA of the CDR3 is TGTGCCAGCAAAGGGGAGGGCCTTGGCGAGCAGTACTTC. Protein sequence: CASKGEGLGEQYF. Full variable domain (missing parts from reference TRBV2 and TRBJ2-7): EPEVTQTPSHQVTQMGQEVILRCVPISNHLYFYWYRQILGQKVEFLVSFYNNEISEKSEIFDDQFSVERPDGSNFTLKIRSTKLEDSAMYFCASKGEGLGEQYFGPGTRLTVT.

V usage is TRBV5-5 and J usage is TRBJ1-5; no clear D gene. Germline V gene lookup returns CDR1 SGHKS and CDR2 YYEKEE (reference sequence). Trimming pared 0 bases from V and 4 bases from J, leaving 14 bases between. There are 16 residues in the CDR3. The CDR3 nucleotides read TGTGCCAGCAGCTTGGGGGCAGGTTGGGAGAATCAGCCCCAGCATTTT. This codes for CASSLGAGWENQPQHF.

This sequence joins TRBV18 and TRBJ1-5; no reliable D call. The CDR3 loop spans 13 amino acids. Trimming took 0 bases from V and 6 from J, leaving 6 bases between them. The germline CDR1 and CDR2 sequences are KGHSH and LQKENI. CDR3 loop: CASSPPAGQPQHF. As DNA, the CDR3 is TGTGCCAGCTCACCACCGGCGGGTCAGCCCCAGCATTTT.

The chain joins TRBV19 to TRBJ1-6; a possible D gene is TRBD1 (5 bases). Trimming took 3 bases from V and 8 from J, leaving 17 bases between them. Per germline, CDR1 LNHDA and CDR2 SQIVND (reference sequence). CDR3 length equals 16 residues. This CDR3 reads CASSIGLGREYSPLHF. The CDR3 nucleotides read TGTGCCAGTAGTATTGGTCTGGGCAGGGAGTATTCACCCCTCCACTTT.

V gene TRBV20-1 combines with J gene TRBJ2-2; D gene uncertain. Germline CDR1 is DFQATT and CDR2 is SNEGSKA (reference sequence). Trimming took 3 bases from V and 3 from J, leaving 8 bases between them. This CDR3 contains 13 residues. The CDR3 spells CSASRPDTGELFF. DNA for the CDR3: TGCAGTGCTAGTCGGCCTGACACCGGGGAGCTGTTTTTT.

The CDR3 nucleotides read TGTGCCAGCAGCGTAGCGAGGGGGGAGCTGTTTTTT. It encodes CASSVARGELFF. The chain couples TRBV9 to TRBJ2-2, with no clear D. This CDR3 region has 12 residues. The V end lost 0 bases, the J end lost 8 bases, and 5 bases lay between the germline ends. Germline V gives CDR1 SGDLS, CDR2 YYNGEE.

This sequence joins TRBV5-1 and TRBJ2-1, with D perhaps matching TRBD1 (5 bases). V was trimmed by 2 bases and J by 4 bases, leaving 7 bases between them. The V gene's germline CDR1 is SGHRS and CDR2 YFSETQ. The CDR3 consists of 13 residues. The CDR3 region is CASSFTGYNEQFF. DNA for the CDR3: TGCGCCAGCAGCTTTACAGGATACAATGAGCAGTTCTTC. The full variable domain, with the rest looked up from reference TRBV5-1 and TRBJ2-1, is KAGVTQTPRYLIKTRGQQVTLSCSPISGHRSVSWYQQTPGQGLQFLFEYFSETQRNKGNFPGRFSGRQFSNSRSEMNVSTLELGDSALYLCASSFTGYNEQFFGPGTRLTVL.

V and J are TRBV7-7 and TRBJ2-7, with 8 bases that match TRBD1. Per germline, CDR1 SSHAT and CDR2 FNYEAQ (reference sequence). The CDR3 totals 13 residues. The junction had 6 bases not matched to a gene; V was cut back by 5 bases and J by 6 bases. CDR3 DNA: TGTGCCAGCAGCGTTGACAGGGGCGGCGAGCAGTACTTC. This gives the protein CASSVDRGGEQYF.

The V call is TRBV15, the J call TRBJ2-5; 8 bases agree with TRBD1. Trimming cost V 8 bases and J 4 bases; bases outside gene matches: 12. Germline values: CDR1 LNHNV, CDR2 YYDKDF (reference sequence). This CDR3 has 15 amino acids. The DNA for the CDR3 is TGTGCCACCTCTGGGGGCCGGGGACAGGCAGAGACCCAGTACTTC. Translation: CATSGGRGQAETQYF.

The gene calls are TRBV5-1 and TRBJ2-2; 7 nucleotides line up with TRBD1. CDR1 is SGHRS and CDR2 is YFSETQ in the germline V gene. Trimming took 1 base from V and 5 from J; bases not matched to a gene: 2. This CDR3 comprises 14 residues. The CDR3: CASSLPGGTGELFF. In nucleotides, the CDR3 is TGCGCCAGCAGCTTGCCAGGGGGTACCGGGGAGCTGTTTTTT.

The chain links TRBV3-1 (or the pseudogene TRBV3-2) to TRBJ1-2; weak D call: TRBD1 (6 bases). CDR1 is LGHDT, CDR2 YNNKEL, per germline (reference sequence). CDR3 length equals 14 residues. V dropped 3 bases and J dropped 12 bases, with 20 bases sitting between them. The CDR3 loop is CASSHAGEGGFHTF. Here the CDR3 DNA reads TGTGCCAGCAGCCATGCCGGAGAGGGGGGTTTTCACACCTTC.

This clone showed up just a few times. J is TRBJ1-6 and V is TRBV6-6, with D hard to call. Germline CDR1 and CDR2: MNHNY and SVGAGI (reference sequence). The V and J ends lost 2 bases and 9 bases respectively, with 5 bases between them. The length of the CDR3 is 12 residues. CDR3 bases: TGTGCCAGCAGTTACGAGACTTCACCCCTCCACTTT. It translates to CASSYETSPLHF.

V usage is TRBV9 and J usage is TRBJ1-1; TRBD1 matches at 8 bases. CDR3 length: 14 amino acids. The germline V gene encodes CDR1 SGDLS and CDR2 YYNGEE. V shed 4 bases, J shed 7 bases, and the junction held 9 bases outside the gene matches. The CDR3 reads CASSTHGQGGEAFF. The CDR3 DNA follows: TGTGCCAGCAGCACCCACGGACAGGGAGGTGAAGCTTTCTTT.

This chain links TRBV7-9 with TRBJ2-7; D unresolved. This CDR3 is built from 12 residues. Germline V gene data show CDR1 as SEHNR and CDR2 as FQNEAQ (reference sequence). Trimming cost V 1 base and J 6 bases, with 7 bases left between them. The CDR3 here is CASSLGYTEQYF. CDR3 sequence (DNA): TGTGCCAGCAGCTTAGGATATACCGAGCAGTACTTC.

The J gene is TRBJ2-7, the V gene TRBV9; the D is unclear. Per germline, CDR1 SGDLS and CDR2 YYNGEE. This CDR3 region has 12 residues. Trimming stripped 3 bases from V and 3 bases from J, with 7 bases between. The CDR3 here is CASSAWRYEQYF. The CDR3, as DNA: TGTGCCAGCAGCGCTTGGCGCTACGAGCAGTACTTC.

The chain has TRBV9 and TRBJ2-7; possibly TRBD2 for D (6 bases). The germline V and J ends were trimmed by 3 bases and 2 bases, with 15 bases remaining between them. Germline CDR1 and CDR2: SGDLS and YYNGEE. This CDR3 spans 15 amino acids. The CDR3 spells CASSAAEWGAYEQYF. DNA of the CDR3: TGTGCCAGCAGCGCCGCCGAGTGGGGGGCCTACGAGCAGTACTTC.

The V and J genes are TRBV5-1 and TRBJ2-1; 9 bases fit TRBD2. Germline V CDR1 and CDR2: SGHRS, YFSETQ. This CDR3 region has 14 residues. After removal of 4 bases from V and 12 bases from J, the junction contained 11 bases not matched to a gene. Written as DNA, the CDR3 is TGCGCCAGCAGCCCCGGCGGGAGGGCCCTCGGGCAGTTCTTC. Protein: CASSPGGRALGQFF. The full variable domain, rest sourced from reference TRBV5-1 and TRBJ2-1, is KAGVTQTPRYLIKTRGQQVTLSCSPISGHRSVSWYQQTPGQGLQFLFEYFSETQRNKGNFPGRFSGRQFSNSRSEMNVSTLELGDSALYLCASSPGGRALGQFFGPGTRLTVL.

This clone occurred once. V usage is TRBV7-8 and J usage is TRBJ1-3, with D possibly being TRBD1 (5 bases). Germline lookup yields CDR1 SGHVS and CDR2 FQNEAQ. The length of the CDR3 is 15 residues. V shed 1 base and J shed 2 bases, with 9 bases lying between them. As DNA, the CDR3 is TGTGCCAGCAGCTTAGTAGCAGGGACTGGAAACACCATATATTTT. It translates to CASSLVAGTGNTIYF. The entire variable domain, with the rest obtained from reference TRBV7-8 and TRBJ1-3, is as follows: GAGVSQSPRYKVAKRGQDVALRCDPISGHVSLFWYQQALGQGPEFLTYFQNEAQLDKSGLPSDRFFAERPEGSVSTLKIQRTQQEDSAVYLCASSLVAGTGNTIYFGEGSWLTVV.

The chain carries TRBV9 and TRBJ2-7; 15 bases line up with TRBD2. Germline CDR1 and CDR2: SGDLS and YYNGEE. The J segment lost 0 bases and the V segment lost 3 bases, leaving 7 bases of the junction unmatched. There are 18 residues in the CDR3. In DNA form, the CDR3 reads TGTGCCAGCAGCGAGGGGACTAGCGGGGGGATTAGCTCCTACGAGCAGTACTTC. This encodes CASSEGTSGGISSYEQYF.

The rearrangement links TRBV19 to TRBJ1-5; no clear D. The CDR3 is 14 residues long. Trimming stripped 2 bases from V and 0 bases from J, with 5 bases between. The germline V gene has CDR1 LNHDA and CDR2 SQIVND (reference sequence). The CDR3 DNA reads as TGTGCCAGTAGTATACCAGATAGCAATCAGCCCCAGCATTTT. Amino acids: CASSIPDSNQPQHF.

This chain links TRBV6-5 with TRBJ2-7, with TRBD2 identical over 9 bases. The trim removed 0 bases at V and 2 bases at J, leaving 5 bases unmatched. This CDR3 has 16 residues. The germline gives CDR1 MNHEY, CDR2 SVGAGI. The CDR3 DNA is TGTGCCAGCAGTTACTCGGGGCTAGCGGGGACCTACGAGCAGTACTTC. Translated, it gives CASSYSGLAGTYEQYF.

The chain has TRBV5-1 and TRBJ2-7; no clear D. V lost 0 bases and J 4 bases, leaving 14 bases between the germline ends. The CDR3 totals 15 residues. Per germline, CDR1 SGHRS and CDR2 YFSETQ. The CDR3 reads CASSLDGPLGYEQYF. CDR3 in DNA: TGCGCCAGCAGCTTGGATGGGCCACTTGGATACGAGCAGTACTTC.